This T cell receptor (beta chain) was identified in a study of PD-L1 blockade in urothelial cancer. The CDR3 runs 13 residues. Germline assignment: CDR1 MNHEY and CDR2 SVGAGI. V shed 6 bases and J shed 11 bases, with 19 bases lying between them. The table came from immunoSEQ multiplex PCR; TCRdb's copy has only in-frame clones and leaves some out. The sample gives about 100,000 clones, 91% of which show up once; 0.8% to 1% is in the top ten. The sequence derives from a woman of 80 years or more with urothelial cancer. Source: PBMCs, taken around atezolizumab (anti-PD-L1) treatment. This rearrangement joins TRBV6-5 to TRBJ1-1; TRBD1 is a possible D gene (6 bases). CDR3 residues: CASSRTSLQGAFF. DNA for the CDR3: TGTGCCAGCAGCCGCACTTCCCTTCAGGGGGCTTTCTTT.